The next 8 T cell receptor beta chains were all read from a single sample in a study of spatial heterogeneity in lung cancer. This sample's time point: blood at routine non-recurrence follow-up after resection. TCRdb passed the 5' RACE reads through MiXCR, listing each CDR3 protein once. The sample has under 25,000 distinct CDR3 sequences, 9% to 10% seen once. The material was PBMCs, obtained at follow-up. These TCRs come from a female donor with early-stage non-small cell lung cancer.

This clonotype has a handful of counts. This chain links TRBV29-1 with TRBJ2-7, with D possibly TRBD2 on 6 matching bases. This CDR3 region has 13 residues. Germline CDR1 reads SQVTM; CDR2 reads ANQGSEA. Deletions cut 1 base from V and 3 bases from J, with 10 bases between. This CDR3 is CSVEGNGGYEQYF. DNA of the CDR3: TGCAGCGTTGAAGGGAACGGGGGCTACGAGCAGTACTTC.

This clonotype has ten or more counts. Here the CDR3 reads CSVGQGAGEAFF. The DNA for the CDR3 is TGCAGCGTTGGACAGGGGGCTGGTGAAGCTTTCTTT. The gene calls are TRBV29-1 and TRBJ1-1; 10 bases map to TRBD1. The CDR3 loop spans 12 amino acids. V trimming: 4 bases; J trimming: 7 bases; junction bases outside the gene matches: 3. Germline values: CDR1 SQVTM, CDR2 ANQGSEA.

This clonotype was detected ten times or more. The rearrangement links TRBV3-1 to TRBJ1-2; tentative D call: TRBD1 (5 bases). With 0 bases removed from V and 8 bases from J, the gap between germline ends came to 13 bases. Germline V lookup: CDR1 LGHDT, CDR2 YNNKEL (reference sequence). The CDR3 is 14 residues long. CDR3 sequence reads: CASSQESRPGGYTF. CDR3 DNA sequence: TGTGCCAGCAGCCAAGAATCGAGGCCAGGGGGCTACACCTTC.

This clonotype was counted at least ten times. The J gene is TRBJ1-4, the V gene TRBV18; D is unresolved. The V end lost 0 bases, the J end lost 7 bases, and 15 bases lay between the germline ends. In germline, CDR1 is KGHSH, CDR2 LQKENI. The CDR3 length is 16 residues. CDR3 in amino acids: CASSPPESRPSEKLFF. CDR3 nucleotides: TGTGCCAGCTCACCACCCGAATCACGCCCAAGTGAAAAACTGTTTTTT.

At least ten counts were recorded for this clonotype. The chain couples TRBV2 to TRBJ2-1; tentative D call: TRBD2 (5 bases). The germline gives CDR1 SNHLY, CDR2 FYNNEI. CDR3 length equals 14 residues. Trimming removed 9 bases at V and 7 bases at J, with 19 bases between. CDR3 loop: CASSGNRRVNEQFF. The CDR3 coding sequence is TGTGCCAGTTCCGGGAACCGTCGTGTGAATGAGCAGTTCTTC.

At least ten counts were recorded for this clonotype. V usage is TRBV7-2 and J usage is TRBJ2-7; a possible D gene is TRBD1 (6 bases). V dropped 1 base and J dropped 3 bases, with 10 bases sitting between them. Per germline, CDR1 SGHTA and CDR2 FQGNSA. CDR3 length equals 14 residues. The CDR3 nucleotides are TGTGCCAGCAGCTTAGATCGGGACAACTACGAGCAGTACTTC. Protein product: CASSLDRDNYEQYF.

This clonotype was detected many times. This chain joins TRBV20-1 and TRBJ2-3, with TRBD2 matching over 12 bases. Germline trimming cut 7 bases from V and 4 bases from J; bases unmatched to any gene: 9. The CDR3 length is 15 residues. Germline V gives CDR1 DFQATT, CDR2 SNEGSKA (reference sequence). This CDR3 is CSESSGGAGADTQYF. In nucleotides, the CDR3 is TGCAGTGAGTCTAGCGGGGGGGCCGGGGCAGATACGCAGTATTTT.

This clonotype was counted ten times or more. The J gene is TRBJ2-7, the V gene TRBV6-5; 9 nucleotides match TRBD1. V trimming: 0 bases; J trimming: 4 bases; junction bases outside the gene matches: 13. CDR3 length equals 18 residues. CDR1 is MNHEY, CDR2 SVGAGI, per germline. CDR3: CASSYSPTGGSLQYEQYF. The DNA of the CDR3 is TGTGCCAGCAGTTACTCCCCGACAGGGGGAAGTCTGCAGTACGAGCAGTACTTC.